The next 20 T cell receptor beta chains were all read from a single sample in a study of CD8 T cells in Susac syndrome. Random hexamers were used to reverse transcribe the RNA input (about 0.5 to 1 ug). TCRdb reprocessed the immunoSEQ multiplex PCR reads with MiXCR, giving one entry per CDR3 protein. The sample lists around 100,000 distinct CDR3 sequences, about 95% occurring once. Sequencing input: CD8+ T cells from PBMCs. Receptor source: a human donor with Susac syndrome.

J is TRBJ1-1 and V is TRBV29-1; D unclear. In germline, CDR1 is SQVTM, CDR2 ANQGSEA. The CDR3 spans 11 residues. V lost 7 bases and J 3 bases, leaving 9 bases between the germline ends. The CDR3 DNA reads TGCAGCGCCCCGGTAGACACTGAAGCTTTCTTT. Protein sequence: CSAPVDTEAFF.

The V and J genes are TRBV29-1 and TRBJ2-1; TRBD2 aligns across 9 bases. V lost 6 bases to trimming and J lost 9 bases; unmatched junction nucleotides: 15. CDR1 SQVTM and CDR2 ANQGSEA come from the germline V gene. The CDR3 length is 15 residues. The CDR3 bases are TGCAGCGTCCGGGGACCACTTAGCGGGAGTAGTGAGCAGTTCTTC. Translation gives CSVRGPLSGSSEQFF.

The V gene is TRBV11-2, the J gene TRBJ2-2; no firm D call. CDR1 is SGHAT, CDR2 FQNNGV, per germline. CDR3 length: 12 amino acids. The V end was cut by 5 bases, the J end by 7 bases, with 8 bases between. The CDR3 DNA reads TGTGCCAGCAGCCTAAAGGGCGGGGAGCTGTTTTTT. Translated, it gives CASSLKGGELFF.

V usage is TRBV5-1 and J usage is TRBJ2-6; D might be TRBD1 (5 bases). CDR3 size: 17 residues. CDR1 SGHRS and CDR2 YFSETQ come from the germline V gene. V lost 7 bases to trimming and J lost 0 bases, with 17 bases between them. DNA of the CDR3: TGCGCCAGCTCCCAGGGCAGTTTCCTCTCTGGGGCCAACGTCCTGACTTTC. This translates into CASSQGSFLSGANVLTF.

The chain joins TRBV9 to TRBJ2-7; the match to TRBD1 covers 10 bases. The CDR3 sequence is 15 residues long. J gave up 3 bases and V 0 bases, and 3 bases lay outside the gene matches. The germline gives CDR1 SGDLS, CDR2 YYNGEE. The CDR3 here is CASSVEGTGVYEQYF. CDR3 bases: TGTGCCAGCAGCGTAGAGGGGACAGGGGTCTACGAGCAGTACTTC. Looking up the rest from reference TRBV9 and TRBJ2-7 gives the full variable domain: DSGVTQTPKHLITATGQRVTLRCSPRSGDLSVYWYQQSLDQGLQFLIQYYNGEERAKGNILERFSAQQFPDLHSELNLSSLELGDSALYFCASSVEGTGVYEQYFGPGTRLTVT.

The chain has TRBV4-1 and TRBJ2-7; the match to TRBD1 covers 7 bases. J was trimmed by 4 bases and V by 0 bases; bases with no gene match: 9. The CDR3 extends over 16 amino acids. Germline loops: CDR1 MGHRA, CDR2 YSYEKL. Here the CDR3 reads CASSQDMTGRVYEQYF. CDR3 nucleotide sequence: TGCGCCAGCAGCCAAGATATGACAGGGCGTGTTTACGAGCAGTACTTC.

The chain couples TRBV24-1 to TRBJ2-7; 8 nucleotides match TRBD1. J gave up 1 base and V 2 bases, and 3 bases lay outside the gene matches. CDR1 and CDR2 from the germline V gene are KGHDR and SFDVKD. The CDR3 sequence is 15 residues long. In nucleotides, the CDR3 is TGTGCCACCAGTGATTCCAGGGACAGGTCCTACGAGCAGTACTTC. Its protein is CATSDSRDRSYEQYF.

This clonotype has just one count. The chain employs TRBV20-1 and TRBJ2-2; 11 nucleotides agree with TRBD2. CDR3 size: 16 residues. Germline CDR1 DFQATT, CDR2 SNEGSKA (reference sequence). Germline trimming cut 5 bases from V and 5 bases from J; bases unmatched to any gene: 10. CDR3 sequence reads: CSAYLTSGVGTGELFF. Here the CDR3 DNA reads TGCAGTGCTTACCTGACTAGCGGGGTAGGGACCGGGGAGCTGTTTTTT.

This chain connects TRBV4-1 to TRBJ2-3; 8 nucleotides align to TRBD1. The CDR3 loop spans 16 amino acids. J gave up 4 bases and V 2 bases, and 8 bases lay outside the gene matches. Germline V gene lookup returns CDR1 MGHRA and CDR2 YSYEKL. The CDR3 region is CASSQRPGTGSDTQYF. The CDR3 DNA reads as TGCGCCAGCAGCCAACGACCCGGGACAGGATCAGATACGCAGTATTTT.

CDR3 coding DNA: TGCAGTGCCTATGCCGGCTCCTACAATGAGCAGTTCTTC. Translating gives CSAYAGSYNEQFF. The gene calls are TRBV20-1 and TRBJ2-1, with D hard to call. Looked up from germline, CDR1 is DFQATT and CDR2 is SNEGSKA (reference sequence). This CDR3 contains 13 residues. With 6 bases removed from V and 0 bases from J, the gap between germline ends came to 9 bases.

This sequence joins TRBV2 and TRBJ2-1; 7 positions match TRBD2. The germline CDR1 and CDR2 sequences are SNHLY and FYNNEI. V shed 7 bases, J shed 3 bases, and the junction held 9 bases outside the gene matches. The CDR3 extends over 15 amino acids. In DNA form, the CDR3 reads TGTGCCAGCACCCTCGGCGGACTAGACTACAATGAGCAGTTCTTC. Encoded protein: CASTLGGLDYNEQFF.

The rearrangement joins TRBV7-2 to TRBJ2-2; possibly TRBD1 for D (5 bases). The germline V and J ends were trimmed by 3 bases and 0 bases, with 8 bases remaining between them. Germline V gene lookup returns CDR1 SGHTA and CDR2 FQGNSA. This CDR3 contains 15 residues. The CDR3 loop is CASSFDRSNTGELFF. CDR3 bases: TGTGCCAGCAGCTTCGACAGATCGAACACCGGGGAGCTGTTTTTT.

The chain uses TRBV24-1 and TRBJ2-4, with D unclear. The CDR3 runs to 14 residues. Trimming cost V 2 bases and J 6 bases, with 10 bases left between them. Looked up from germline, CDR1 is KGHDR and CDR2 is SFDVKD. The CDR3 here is CATSDSAVGNIQYF. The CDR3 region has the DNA TGTGCCACCAGTGATTCGGCAGTGGGAAACATTCAGTACTTC.

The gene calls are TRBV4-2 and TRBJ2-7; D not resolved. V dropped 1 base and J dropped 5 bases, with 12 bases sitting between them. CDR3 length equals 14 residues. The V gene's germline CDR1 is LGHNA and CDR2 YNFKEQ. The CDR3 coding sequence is TGTGCCAGCAGCCAAGTGTTGGTTGGGGACGAGCAGTACTTC. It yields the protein CASSQVLVGDEQYF.

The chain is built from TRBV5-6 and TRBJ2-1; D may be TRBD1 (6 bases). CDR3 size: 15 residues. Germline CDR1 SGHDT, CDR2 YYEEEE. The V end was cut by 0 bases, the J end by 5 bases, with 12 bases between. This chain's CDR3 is CASSLGTVNNNEQFF. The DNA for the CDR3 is TGTGCCAGCAGCTTGGGGACAGTTAATAACAATGAGCAGTTCTTC. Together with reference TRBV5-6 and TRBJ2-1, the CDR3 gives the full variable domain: DAGVTQSPTHLIKTRGQQVTLRCSPKSGHDTVSWYQQALGQGPQFIFQYYEEEERQRGNFPDRFSGHQFPNYSSELNVNALLLGDSALYLCASSLGTVNNNEQFFGPGTRLTVL.

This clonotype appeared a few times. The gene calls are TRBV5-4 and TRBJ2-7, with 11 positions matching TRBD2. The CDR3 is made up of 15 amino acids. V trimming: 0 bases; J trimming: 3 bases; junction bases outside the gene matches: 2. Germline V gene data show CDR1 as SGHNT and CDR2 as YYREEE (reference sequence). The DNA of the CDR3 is TGTGCCAGCAGCTTGGCTAGCGGGGGGAGCTACGAGCAGTACTTC. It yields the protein CASSLASGGSYEQYF.

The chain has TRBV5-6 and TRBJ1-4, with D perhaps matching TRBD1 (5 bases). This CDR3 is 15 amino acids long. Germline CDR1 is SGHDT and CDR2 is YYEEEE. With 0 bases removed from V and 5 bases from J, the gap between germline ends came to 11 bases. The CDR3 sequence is CASSLGRGLNEKLFF. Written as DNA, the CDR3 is TGTGCCAGCAGCTTGGGCCGGGGCTTAAATGAAAAACTGTTTTTT.

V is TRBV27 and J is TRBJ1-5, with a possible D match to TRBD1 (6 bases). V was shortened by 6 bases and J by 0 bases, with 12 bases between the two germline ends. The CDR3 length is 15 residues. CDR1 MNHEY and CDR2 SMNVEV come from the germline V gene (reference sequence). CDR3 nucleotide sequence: TGTGCCAGCAGGGAAGGACAGAATAGCAATCAGCCCCAGCATTTT. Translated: CASREGQNSNQPQHF.

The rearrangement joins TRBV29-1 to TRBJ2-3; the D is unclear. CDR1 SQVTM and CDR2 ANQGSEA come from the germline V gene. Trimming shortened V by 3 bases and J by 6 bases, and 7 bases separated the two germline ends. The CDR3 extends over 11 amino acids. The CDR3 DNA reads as TGCAGCGTTGATTCCGTGGATACGCAGTATTTT. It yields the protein CSVDSVDTQYF.

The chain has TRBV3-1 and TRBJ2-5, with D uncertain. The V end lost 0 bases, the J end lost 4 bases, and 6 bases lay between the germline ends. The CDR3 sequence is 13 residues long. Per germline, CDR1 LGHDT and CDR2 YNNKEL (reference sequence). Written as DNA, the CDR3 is TGTGCCAGCAGCCAAGATTGGGCAGAGACCCAGTACTTC. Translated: CASSQDWAETQYF.